This T cell receptor beta chain was sequenced in a study of blood T cell repertoires in COVID-19. Study in general: The origin of the acute and convalescent COVID-19 samples was the United States, Italy and Spain. T cells, B-cell-depleted T cells, or PBMCs supplied cDNA or gDNA.

Per the authors' pipeline: Amplification of reference gene primers provided the estimated nucleated cell counts. Here immunoSEQ multiplex PCR was the method, and the copy in TCRdb shows in-frame clones only, minus some. Clone size and the V and J calls come from that table; the DNA yielded D and trimming. The sample contains some 280,000 clones, approximately 88% of which appear only once. Germline values: CDR1 MDHEN, CDR2 SYDVKM. The CDR3 runs to 14 residues. The V gene end was trimmed by 7 bases and the J gene end by 2 bases; junction bases not matched to a gene: 8. Sequencing used peripheral blood. The chain has TRBV28 and TRBJ2-7, with 7 bases fitting TRBD2. This receptor was obtained from a woman aged 40 to 49 who had recovered from COVID-19. CDR3 sequence reads: CASTAGGMAYEQYF. Here the CDR3 DNA reads TGTGCCAGCACCGCCGGGGGGATGGCCTACGAGCAGTACTTC.